This T cell receptor beta chain was documented in a study of blood T cell repertoires in COVID-19. Original processing notes: Nucleated cell counts were estimated from reference gene primer amplification. TCRdb keeps only in-frame clones here, not all; method: immunoSEQ multiplex PCR. Clone size and the V and J calls come from that table; the DNA yielded D and trimming. The sample yields 150,000 or so clones, less than 95% seen once. The CDR3 covers 17 residues. The chain links TRBV21-1 to TRBJ1-5; the DNA was not used to check the table's D call, TRBD1. TRBV21-1 is flagged as a pseudogene. Material: peripheral blood. The TCR comes from a man aged 50 to 59 with acute or convalescent COVID-19. The CDR3 is CASSKEGWDRGGQPQHF. CDR3 bases: TGTGCCAGCAGCAAGGAGGGCTGGGACAGGGGAGGTCAGCCCCAGCATTTT.